The 9 T cell receptor beta chains listed next were all sequenced from one sample in a study of T cell changes during pregnancy in multiple sclerosis. Sequencing was performed with immunoSEQ multiplex PCR; in TCRdb, only in-frame clones are kept and a portion is missing. The sample lists about 48,000 clones; 85% to 95% were seen once. The specimen comprised CD4+ T cells from peripheral blood mononuclear cells, sampled in the second trimester of pregnancy. These receptor sequences come from a female donor in good health, enrolled as a control in a pregnancy study.

There are a few counts of this clone. CDR3 DNA: TGTGCCAGCAGATCGACAACCGGGACAGGGGTTCTTGGCTACACCTTC. Translating gives CASRSTTGTGVLGYTF. This chain uses TRBV7-9 with TRBJ1-2, with 10 nucleotides matching TRBD1. The CDR3 covers 16 residues. Germline CDR1 SEHNR, CDR2 FQNEAQ (reference sequence). The J segment lost 7 bases and the V segment lost 6 bases, leaving 14 bases of the junction unmatched.

This chain links TRBV19 with TRBJ1-1; tentatively, D is TRBD1 (5 bases). The CDR3 is 15 amino acids. The V end was cut by 1 base, the J end by 0 bases, with 9 bases between. Per germline, CDR1 LNHDA and CDR2 SQIVND (reference sequence). This CDR3 reads CASSIGRGMNTEAFF. The CDR3 coding sequence is TGTGCCAGTAGTATAGGTCGGGGGATGAACACTGAAGCTTTCTTT. The full variable domain, its missing parts supplied by reference TRBV19 and TRBJ1-1, is DGGITQSPKYLFRKEGQNVTLSCEQNLNHDAMYWYRQDPGQGLRLIYYSQIVNDFQKGDIAEGYSVSREKKESFPLTVTSAQKNPTAFYLCASSIGRGMNTEAFFGQGTRLTVV.

The V call is TRBV19, the J call TRBJ2-7; weak D call: TRBD1 (5 bases). Germline-derived CDR1 and CDR2 are LNHDA and SQIVND (reference sequence). With 1 base removed from V and 2 bases from J, the gap between germline ends came to 15 bases. The length of the CDR3 is 16 residues. CDR3 loop: CASSIGVRAGAYEQYF. CDR3 coding DNA: TGTGCCAGTAGTATAGGAGTCAGGGCTGGAGCCTACGAGCAGTACTTC.

The chain uses TRBV5-1 and TRBJ2-7, with D possibly TRBD1 on 5 matching bases. The V and J ends lost 2 bases and 6 bases respectively, with 12 bases between them. The germline gives CDR1 SGHRS, CDR2 YFSETQ. The CDR3 consists of 13 residues. CDR3 protein: CASSLEGVGEQYF. CDR3 bases: TGCGCCAGCAGCTTAGAAGGGGTCGGCGAGCAGTACTTC.

In this sample, this clone turned up once. Here the CDR3 reads CASSREPHYEQYF. The CDR3 DNA follows: TGTGCCAGTAGTCGGGAGCCCCACTACGAGCAGTACTTC. The chain has TRBV19 and TRBJ2-7; D perhaps matches TRBD2 (6 bases). The CDR3 has 13 amino acids. V gave up 5 bases and J gave up 3 bases, with 11 bases separating them. Germline-derived CDR1 and CDR2 are LNHDA and SQIVND (reference sequence).

The chain is built from TRBV5-4 and TRBJ2-3; 10 nucleotides align to TRBD1. V shed 4 bases and J 1 base; nucleotides not matched to a gene: 6. The CDR3 is 16 amino acids. Germline V CDR1 and CDR2: SGHNT, YYREEE (reference sequence). The CDR3: CASSRQGARGTDTQYF. CDR3 sequence (DNA): TGTGCCAGCAGCAGACAGGGGGCGCGTGGCACAGATACGCAGTATTTT. Variable domain in full (rest from reference TRBV5-4 and TRBJ2-3): ETGVTQSPTHLIKTRGQQVTLRCSSQSGHNTVSWYQQALGQGPQFIFQYYREEENGRGNFPPRFSGLQFPNYSSELNVNALELDDSALYLCASSRQGARGTDTQYFGPGTRLTVL.

V gene TRBV7-6 combines with J gene TRBJ2-1, with TRBD1 as a possible D gene (6 bases). Germline V gene sequence: CDR1 SGHVS, CDR2 FNYEAQ. Trimming took 0 bases from V and 10 from J, leaving 19 bases between them. The CDR3 has 16 amino acids. The CDR3 nucleotides read TGTGCCAGCAGCTTAGCGCTAACAGGGATGGTTGGCGAGCAGTTCTTC. Amino acids: CASSLALTGMVGEQFF. Full variable domain (remainder filled in from reference TRBV7-6 and TRBJ2-1): GAGVSQSPRYKVTKRGQDVALRCDPISGHVSLYWYRQALGQGPEFLTYFNYEAQQDKSGLPNDRFSAERPEGSISTLTIQRTEQRDSAMYRCASSLALTGMVGEQFFGPGTRLTVL.

This sequence joins TRBV5-4 and TRBJ2-3, with 13 bases that match TRBD2. Trimming removed 4 bases from V and 4 bases from J; junction bases left unmatched: 0. CDR3 length equals 14 residues. Per the germline V gene, CDR1 is SGHNT and CDR2 is YYREEE (reference sequence). CDR3 DNA: TGTGCCAGCAGCGGACTAGCGGGAGCAGATACGCAGTATTTT. Translation: CASSGLAGADTQYF.

This chain links TRBV4-3 with TRBJ2-5, with D unresolved. Germline lookup yields CDR1 LGHNA and CDR2 YSLEER. The CDR3 loop spans 15 amino acids. The germline V and J ends were trimmed by 0 bases and 0 bases, with 8 bases remaining between them. In DNA, the CDR3 is TGCGCCAGCAGCCAAGAAGCCAGGTACCAAGAGACCCAGTACTTC. Translated, it gives CASSQEARYQETQYF.